This passage covers 20 T cell receptor beta chains from one sample sequenced in a study of shared clonotypes between healthy human individuals. Assay: immunoSEQ multiplex PCR; the TCRdb copy retains only in-frame clones and omits some. The data contain around 690,000 clones, 90% of them seen just once; the ten biggest clones take up 30% to 40%. The sample was memory CD8+ T cells from PBMCs. Subset of the sample: CD45RO+ cells pooled with CCR7-negative TemRA cells. The receptor source for this set is a man in his late teens or twenties in good health. Some clones in this sample may be carry-over from other donors' samples.

V usage is TRBV18 and J usage is TRBJ2-7, with D tentatively TRBD1 (6 bases). The CDR3 has 15 amino acids. V gave up 3 bases and J gave up 2 bases, with 14 bases separating them. Germline V CDR1 and CDR2: KGHSH, LQKENI. CDR3 loop: CASSPRVGATYEQYF. CDR3 nucleotides: TGTGCCAGCTCACCTAGGGTGGGGGCGACCTACGAGCAGTACTTC.

This chain connects TRBV7-9 to TRBJ2-7; the match to TRBD2 covers 9 bases. The CDR3 is 16 amino acids. The trim removed 5 bases at V and 3 bases at J, leaving 11 bases unmatched. Germline CDR1 SEHNR, CDR2 FQNEAQ (reference sequence). The CDR3 coding sequence is TGTGCCAGCAGCCCTCTAGCGGGATCCATGGGCTACGAGCAGTACTTC. Encoded protein: CASSPLAGSMGYEQYF.

The chain combines TRBV19 with TRBJ2-7; D not certain. CDR3 size: 14 residues. Between the trimmed V and J ends, which lost 5 bases and 0 bases, there was a span of 11 bases. CDR1 is LNHDA, CDR2 SQIVND, per germline (reference sequence). Here the CDR3 DNA reads TGTGCCAGTAGTGAGGCCGGCACCTCCTACGAGCAGTACTTC. This translates into CASSEAGTSYEQYF.

The V call is TRBV30, the J call TRBJ2-5; D might be TRBD1 (6 bases). CDR1 is GTSNPN and CDR2 is SVGIG in the germline V gene (reference sequence). This CDR3 spans 15 amino acids. V dropped 8 bases and J dropped 4 bases, with 23 bases sitting between them. The CDR3 protein is CASTGITGMSETQYF. The CDR3 DNA reads as TGTGCCAGTACGGGGATAACAGGGATGTCAGAGACCCAGTACTTC. The variable domain in full, completed from reference TRBV30 and TRBJ2-5, reads SQTIHQWPATLVQPVGSPLSLECTVEGTSNPNLYWYRQAAGRGLQLLFYSVGIGQISSEVPQNLSASRPQDRQFILSSKKLLLSDSGFYLCASTGITGMSETQYFGPGTRLLVL.

This chain links TRBV5-1 with TRBJ2-2; the match to TRBD2 covers 7 bases. CDR3 length: 16 residues. Germline CDR1 SGHRS, CDR2 YFSETQ. V dropped 0 bases and J dropped 1; count of bases not matched to a gene: 3. The CDR3 nucleotides read TGCGCCAGCAGCTTGGCCCAGCGGGAGAACACCGGGGAGCTGTTTTTT. Amino acids: CASSLAQRENTGELFF. The full variable domain, rest sourced from reference TRBV5-1 and TRBJ2-2, is KAGVTQTPRYLIKTRGQQVTLSCSPISGHRSVSWYQQTPGQGLQFLFEYFSETQRNKGNFPGRFSGRQFSNSRSEMNVSTLELGDSALYLCASSLAQRENTGELFFGEGSRLTVL.

For this clone: A much larger clone is a single base away; this may be a read error. Additional DNA sequences in this sample encode the identical CDR3. The V call is TRBV5-4, the J call TRBJ2-5; D remains unclear. CDR3 length: 11 amino acids. Between the trimmed V and J ends, which lost 3 bases and 0 bases, there was a span of 0 bases. The germline CDR1 and CDR2 sequences are SGHNT and YYREEE (reference sequence). The CDR3 DNA reads as TGTGCCAGCAGCTACCAAGAGACCCAGTACTTC. Amino acids: CASSYQETQYF.

This rearrangement joins TRBV11-2 to TRBJ2-2; perhaps TRBD1 as D (6 bases). Trimming pared 5 bases from V and 5 bases from J, leaving 15 bases between. This CDR3 spans 15 amino acids. Germline V gives CDR1 SGHAT, CDR2 FQNNGV. The CDR3 DNA follows: TGTGCCAGCAGCCCCCAGGGGCGTTGGACCGGGGAGCTGTTTTTT. This codes for CASSPQGRWTGELFF.

The chain is built from TRBV11-3 and TRBJ2-5, with D possibly being TRBD1 (6 bases). Trimming pared 4 bases from V and 3 bases from J, leaving 12 bases between. Per germline, CDR1 SGHNT and CDR2 YENEEA. There are 14 residues in the CDR3. As DNA, the CDR3 is TGTGCCAGCAGCTCCCGGGACACCGAAGAGACCCAGTACTTC. Amino acids: CASSSRDTEETQYF.

The chain has TRBV7-9 and TRBJ2-7; the D is unclear. Per germline, CDR1 SEHNR and CDR2 FQNEAQ (reference sequence). This CDR3 region has 19 residues. V lost 5 bases to trimming and J lost 1 base, with 27 bases between them. The DNA of the CDR3 is TGTGCCAGCAGCCCAATTGGCATCGACCCGGACGGACGATCCTACGAGCAGTACTTC. Amino acids: CASSPIGIDPDGRSYEQYF.

The rearrangement uses TRBV2 and TRBJ2-5; tentative D call: TRBD1 (7 bases). In germline, CDR1 is SNHLY, CDR2 FYNNEI. The V end lost 10 bases, the J end lost 7 bases, and 22 bases lay between the germline ends. The CDR3 totals 14 residues. Here the CDR3 reads CAIRDSGYPGTQYF. The CDR3 bases are TGTGCCATTCGGGACAGCGGGTACCCAGGGACCCAGTACTTC.

Turning to this clone: Other DNA sequences in the sample encode the same CDR3. The chain is built from TRBV19 and TRBJ1-5; a possible D gene is TRBD1 (5 bases). CDR1 and CDR2 (germline): LNHDA, SQIVND (reference sequence). The germline V and J ends were trimmed by 7 bases and 0 bases, with 10 bases remaining between them. The CDR3 runs to 14 residues. The chain's CDR3 is CASKIRDSNQPQHF. CDR3 sequence (DNA): TGTGCCAGTAAAATCAGGGATAGCAATCAGCCCCAGCATTTT.

This clone is a singleton in its sample. The CDR3 here is CSAQTTGNTIYF. In DNA form, the CDR3 reads TGCAGCGCACAGACGACTGGAAACACCATATATTTT. V gene TRBV29-1 combines with J gene TRBJ1-3; D gene ambiguous. The CDR3 is 12 amino acids. Germline V gene data show CDR1 as SQVTM and CDR2 as ANQGSEA. V was clipped by 7 bases and J by 2 bases, with 9 bases between them.

Turning to this clone: The same CDR3 also results from other DNA sequences found in this sample. The V gene is TRBV27, the J gene TRBJ2-7; D gene ambiguous. V dropped 3 bases and J dropped 0 bases, with 6 bases sitting between them. Looked up from germline, CDR1 is MNHEY and CDR2 is SMNVEV (reference sequence). CDR3 length: 13 amino acids. The CDR3 spells CASSFGFSYEQYF. The CDR3 nucleotides are TGTGCCAGCAGTTTTGGCTTCTCCTACGAGCAGTACTTC.

This clone was found a few times. This CDR3 is CAWSETGYSNQPQHF. The CDR3 DNA follows: TGTGCCTGGAGTGAGACGGGTTATAGCAATCAGCCCCAGCATTTT. This chain uses TRBV30 with TRBJ1-5, with D hard to call. This CDR3 comprises 15 residues. V was trimmed by 1 base and J by 0 bases, leaving 10 bases between them. Looked up from germline, CDR1 is GTSNPN and CDR2 is SVGIG (reference sequence).

This sequence joins TRBV6-6 and TRBJ2-5, with D perhaps TRBD1 (7 bases). The DNA matches TRBJ2-7 better at its end, which makes the J call doubtful. The CDR3 is made up of 13 amino acids. Germline lookup yields CDR1 MNHNY and CDR2 SVGAGI (reference sequence). The CDR3 sequence: CASGGTDSYEQYF. The CDR3 region has the DNA TGTGCCAGCGGCGGGACAGACTCCTACGAGCAGTACTTC.

This clone was picked up one time. J is TRBJ2-3 and V is TRBV19; 9 bases agree with TRBD1. CDR1 LNHDA and CDR2 SQIVND come from the germline V gene (reference sequence). The CDR3 is made up of 17 amino acids. V lost 4 bases to trimming and J lost 4 bases; unmatched junction nucleotides: 12. The CDR3 nucleotides read TGTGCCAGTAGTAAAGTAAAGGCGGGACAGGGCGCAGATACGCAGTATTTT. It encodes CASSKVKAGQGADTQYF.

This clone was seen a handful of times. V gene TRBV7-9 combines with J gene TRBJ1-1; D unclear. CDR1 and CDR2 (germline): SEHNR, FQNEAQ (reference sequence). There are 12 residues in the CDR3. Trimming stripped 6 bases from V and 3 bases from J, with 8 bases between. The CDR3 loop is CASRGMDTEAFF. Written as DNA, the CDR3 is TGTGCCAGCAGGGGGATGGACACTGAAGCTTTCTTT.

The chain is built from TRBV7-9 and TRBJ1-1, with D tentatively TRBD1 (6 bases). With 5 bases removed from V and 4 bases from J, the gap between germline ends came to 14 bases. Germline V gene sequence: CDR1 SEHNR, CDR2 FQNEAQ (reference sequence). CDR3 length: 14 amino acids. The DNA of the CDR3 is TGTGCCAGCAGCCCCGGGGGGCCGAGCACTGAAGCTTTCTTT. Protein product: CASSPGGPSTEAFF.

This chain connects TRBV30 to TRBJ1-2; 12 bases align to TRBD1. Germline CDR1 GTSNPN, CDR2 SVGIG (reference sequence). CDR3 length: 17 residues. V lost 5 bases, J lost 4 bases, and 14 bases stayed unmatched. The CDR3 loop reads CAWGGPLPGQGAYGYTF. CDR3 in DNA: TGTGCCTGGGGGGGGCCCCTCCCGGGACAGGGGGCCTATGGCTACACCTTC.

The gene calls are TRBV5-1 and TRBJ2-7; 9 bases agree with TRBD2. V lost 0 bases, J lost 3 bases, and 4 bases stayed unmatched. The CDR3 consists of 15 residues. The germline V gene encodes CDR1 SGHRS and CDR2 YFSETQ. The CDR3 is CASSLASSGSYEQYF. The CDR3 bases are TGCGCCAGCAGCTTGGCCAGTAGCGGGAGCTACGAGCAGTACTTC.